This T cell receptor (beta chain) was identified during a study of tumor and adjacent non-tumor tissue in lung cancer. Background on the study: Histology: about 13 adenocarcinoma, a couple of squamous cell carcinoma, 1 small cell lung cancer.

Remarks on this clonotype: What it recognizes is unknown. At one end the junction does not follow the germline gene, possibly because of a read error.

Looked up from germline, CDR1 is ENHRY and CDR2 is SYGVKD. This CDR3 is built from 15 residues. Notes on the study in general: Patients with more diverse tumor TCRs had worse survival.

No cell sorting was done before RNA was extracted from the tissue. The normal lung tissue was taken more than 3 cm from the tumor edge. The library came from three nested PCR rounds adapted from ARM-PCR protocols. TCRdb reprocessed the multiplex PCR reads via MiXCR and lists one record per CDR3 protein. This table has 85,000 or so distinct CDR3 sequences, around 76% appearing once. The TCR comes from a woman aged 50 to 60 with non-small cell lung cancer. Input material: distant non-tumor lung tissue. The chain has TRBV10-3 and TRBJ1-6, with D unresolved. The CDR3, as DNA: TGTGCCATTAGTGAGTCGGAACCGGTGGACTCACCCCTCCACTTT. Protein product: CAISESEPVDSPLHF.